These T cell receptor beta chains were read from a single sample in a study of blood T cell repertoires in COVID-19. TCRdb keeps only in-frame clones here, not all; method: immunoSEQ multiplex PCR. The data hold about 80,000 clones, with roughly nine tenths observed a single time. Sequencing input: peripheral blood. The receptors were sampled from a man in his thirties or forties with acute or convalescent COVID-19. Both conserved end residues are part of each CDR3. The D gene is left open where the match is weak. Rows give clone size only sometimes, using once, few, many, or a class for an expanded clone.

TRBV6-6	.	.	TRBJ1-5	CASGTPVGSNQPQHF	TGTGCCAGCGGGACACCGGTAGGTAGCAATCAGCCCCAGCATTTT
TRBV7-3	.	.	TRBJ2-3	CASSGAAGETDTQYF	TGTGCCAGCAGCGGCGCGGCGGGTGAGACAGATACGCAGTATTTT
TRBV28	.	TRBD2	TRBJ2-2	CASSLSGLAGTGELFF	TGTGCCAGCAGTTTATCTGGCCTAGCGGGCACCGGGGAGCTGTTTTTT
TRBV19	.	TRBD1	TRBJ2-7	CASATGEESYEQYF	TGTGCCAGTGCGACAGGGGAAGAGTCCTACGAGCAGTACTTC
TRBV27	.	TRBD1	TRBJ1-6	CASSRDRLNSPLHF	TGTGCCAGCAGCCGGGACAGGTTAAATTCACCCCTCCACTTT
TRBV27	.	.	TRBJ1-1	CASSRWLNTEAFF	TGTGCCAGCTCTAGATGGCTAAACACTGAAGCTTTCTTT
TRBV28	.	.	TRBJ1-2	CASSLLPRGYGYTF	TGTGCCAGCAGTCTATTACCCCGCGGGTATGGCTACACCTTC
TRBV27	.	TRBD2	TRBJ2-3	CASSTLAGNTQYF	TGTGCCAGCAGTACTCTAGCGGGAAATACGCAGTATTTT
TRBV25-1	.	.	TRBJ1-3	CASSEGPGQRTIYF	TGTGCCAGCAGTGAAGGACCGGGACAAAGGACCATATATTTT
TRBV29-1	.	TRBD1	TRBJ1-5	CSVTQGAGQPQHF	TGCAGCGTGACCCAGGGGGCCGGTCAGCCCCAGCATTTT
TRBV28	.	.	TRBJ2-3	CASSFSSDTQYF	TGTGCCAGCAGTTTTTCGTCGGATACGCAGTATTTT
TRBV7-9	.	.	TRBJ2-1	CASTDSNSYNEQFF	TGTGCCAGCACGGACAGTAACTCCTACAATGAGCAGTTCTTC
TRBV30	.	TRBD1	TRBJ2-5	CAWNHWKGGAGETQYF	TGTGCCTGGAACCATTGGAAAGGGGGCGCGGGAGAGACCCAGTACTTC
TRBV9	.	.	TRBJ2-7	CASSAQLAGVEQYF	TGTGCCAGCAGCGCACAACTAGCTGGGGTCGAGCAGTACTTC
TRBV27	many	.	TRBJ2-2	CASSYGAGELFF	TGTGCCAGCAGTTACGGGGCCGGGGAGCTGTTTTTT
TRBV15	.	TRBD1	TRBJ1-5	CATRGGTVYSNQPQHF	TGTGCCACCAGAGGGGGGACAGTTTATAGCAATCAGCCCCAGCATTTT
TRBV18	.	.	TRBJ2-5	CASSRYRLDSLEETQYF	TGTGCCAGCTCCCGTTATCGGCTAGACTCCTTAGAAGAGACCCAGTACTTC
TRBV25-1	.	.	TRBJ2-7	CASIAGYEQYF	TGTGCCAGCATCGCGGGATACGAGCAGTACTTC
TRBV7-9	few	.	TRBJ2-1	CASSLVGAEQFF	TGTGCCAGCAGCTTAGTTGGGGCTGAGCAGTTCTTC
TRBV10-3	.	TRBD2	TRBJ2-5	CATSGRDQRETQYF	TGTGCCACGAGCGGGAGGGACCAAAGAGAGACCCAGTACTTC
TRBV18	.	TRBD2	TRBJ2-1	CASSPQVAGGPGHNEQFF	TGTGCCAGCTCACCACAAGTAGCGGGAGGGCCGGGGCACAATGAGCAGTTCTTC
TRBV5-1	.	TRBD2	TRBJ2-1	CASSPQGGAGKNEQFF	TGCGCCAGCAGCCCCCAGGGTGGAGCGGGAAAAAATGAGCAGTTCTTC
TRBV28	.	.	TRBJ2-3	CASSNSGTDTQYF	TGTGCCAGCAGCAATAGCGGCACAGATACGCAGTATTTT
TRBV3-1/TRBV3-2	.	TRBD2	TRBJ2-1	CASSQASGNEQFF	TGTGCCAGCAGCCAGGCTAGCGGGAATGAGCAGTTCTTC
TRBV28	.	TRBD1	TRBJ2-7	CASSYRDRTLEQYF	TGTGCCAGCAGTTACCGGGACAGAACCCTCGAGCAGTACTTC
TRBV7-9	.	TRBD2	TRBJ2-7	CASSPRYASGAYEQYF	TGTGCCAGCAGCCCACGGTATGCTAGCGGGGCCTACGAGCAGTACTTC
TRBV2	.	.	TRBJ1-5	CASRGTEWQPQHF	TGTGCCAGCCGGGGGACGGAGTGGCAGCCCCAGCATTTT
TRBV4-1	.	.	TRBJ2-3	CASSQFALGGPGDTQYF	TGCGCCAGCAGCCAATTCGCGTTGGGCGGGCCGGGAGATACGCAGTATTTT
TRBV5-1	.	.	TRBJ2-1	CASFHGGLTYNEQFF	TGCGCCAGCTTTCACGGCGGTTTAACCTACAATGAGCAGTTCTTC
TRBV11-2	.	.	TRBJ2-5	CASSLSGYQETQYF	TGTGCCAGCAGCTTAAGCGGCTACCAAGAGACCCAGTACTTC